This entry lists 22 T cell receptor beta chains sequenced from one sample in a study of blood T cell repertoires in COVID-19. Measured with immunoSEQ multiplex PCR; TCRdb has only the in-frame clones, and not every one. The sample includes 40,000 to 55,000 clones, around 73% seen only once; the top ten take 5.8%. The material sequenced was PBMCs or T cells enriched from blood (not recorded which). The receptors originated from a woman in her forties or fifties with acute COVID-19.

The V gene is TRBV3-1 (or the pseudogene TRBV3-2), the J gene TRBJ2-1; 14 nucleotides align to TRBD2. J was trimmed by 9 bases and V by 3 bases; bases with no gene match: 4. The CDR3 is made up of 15 amino acids. Germline V gene data show CDR1 as LGHDT and CDR2 as YNNKEL (reference sequence). The CDR3 DNA reads as TGTGCCAGCAGCCACCGACTAGCGGGGGGGGTTGAGCAGTTCTTC. This encodes CASSHRLAGGVEQFF.

The chain joins TRBV7-3 to TRBJ2-3; 7 bases match TRBD1. CDR1 is SGHTA, CDR2 FQGTGA, per germline. This CDR3 has 12 amino acids. The ends lost 0 bases at V and 11 bases at J; junction bases unmatched: 2. CDR3 DNA sequence: TGTGCCAGCAGCTTAACCGGGACAGTGCAGTATTTT. This translates into CASSLTGTVQYF.

The chain recombines TRBV6-2 or TRBV6-3 with TRBJ2-4; TRBD1 is a possible D gene (6 bases). Germline V CDR1 and CDR2: MNHEY, SVGEGT. The CDR3 length is 16 residues. The V end lost 6 bases, the J end lost 1 base, and 16 bases lay between the germline ends. The CDR3 nucleotides read TGTGCCAGCAGCCTCACAGGGACGGTGGCCAAAAACATTCAGTACTTC. Protein sequence: CASSLTGTVAKNIQYF.

The genes are TRBV15 and TRBJ1-6; 9 bases line up with TRBD1. V lost 0 bases and J lost 7; bases outside the gene matches: 1. Germline V gene sequence: CDR1 LNHNV, CDR2 YYDKDF (reference sequence). This CDR3 is built from 15 residues. CDR3 protein: CATSREGQGNSPLHF. CDR3 coding DNA: TGTGCCACCAGCAGAGAGGGACAGGGAAATTCACCCCTCCACTTT.

V is TRBV28 and J is TRBJ1-5, with TRBD1 identical over 9 bases. The CDR3 covers 16 residues. The V and J ends lost 5 bases and 7 bases, in that order; junction bases with no gene match: 12. Germline-derived CDR1 and CDR2 are MDHEN and SYDVKM. CDR3 sequence reads: CASSLVPGQGKQPQHF. The CDR3 DNA reads TGTGCCAGCAGTCTGGTCCCGGGACAGGGTAAGCAGCCCCAGCATTTT.

V and J are TRBV6-5 and TRBJ1-2, with D perhaps matching TRBD1 (6 bases). Trimming shortened V by 7 bases and J by 2 bases, and 17 bases separated the two germline ends. Germline CDR1 and CDR2: MNHEY and SVGAGI. This CDR3 comprises 15 residues. CDR3 region: CASTPYGGQNYGYTF. The CDR3 DNA follows: TGTGCCAGCACGCCCTATGGTGGACAGAACTATGGCTACACCTTC.

Remarks on this clone: The same CDR3 also results from other DNA sequences found in this sample. CDR3 nucleotide sequence: TGTGCCAGCAGCTTAAGCGGGGGGCATAATGAGCAGTTCTTC. Its translation: CASSLSGGHNEQFF. The rearrangement joins TRBV5-5 to TRBJ2-1, with 9 bases matching TRBD2. The CDR3 is 14 residues long. With V trimmed by 2 bases and J by 7 bases, 4 bases remained unmatched. The germline CDR1 and CDR2 sequences are SGHKS and YYEKEE (reference sequence).

This chain uses TRBV3-1 (or the pseudogene TRBV3-2) with TRBJ2-3; 13 bases fit TRBD2. Germline V lookup: CDR1 LGHDT, CDR2 YNNKEL (reference sequence). V lost 4 bases to trimming and J lost 0 bases; unmatched junction nucleotides: 10. The CDR3 contains 19 residues. This CDR3 is CASSRLGLAGTASTDTQYF. The CDR3 coding sequence is TGTGCCAGCAGCCGATTGGGACTAGCGGGGACCGCTAGCACAGATACGCAGTATTTT.

The rearrangement links TRBV5-1 to TRBJ1-1, with D possibly TRBD1 on 6 matching bases. The CDR3 totals 14 residues. Per germline, CDR1 SGHRS and CDR2 YFSETQ. Deletions cut 4 bases from V and 4 bases from J, with 14 bases between. The chain's CDR3 is CASSTGQLVTEAFF. The CDR3 region has the DNA TGCGCCAGCAGCACAGGACAGCTTGTCACTGAAGCTTTCTTT.

This chain connects TRBV2 to TRBJ1-1; 7 bases are shared with TRBD1. The CDR3 consists of 16 residues. The J segment lost 1 base and the V segment lost 5 bases, leaving 10 bases of the junction unmatched. Looked up from germline, CDR1 is SNHLY and CDR2 is FYNNEI. In nucleotides, the CDR3 is TGTGCCAGCAGTAGACAGGACAGGCCTACGAACACTGAAGCTTTCTTT. Its protein product is CASSRQDRPTNTEAFF.

The chain uses TRBV5-4 and TRBJ1-1; 9 nucleotides agree with TRBD1. Germline CDR1 reads SGHNT; CDR2 reads YYREEE (reference sequence). V lost 4 bases and J lost 0; bases outside the gene matches: 7. This CDR3 comprises 16 residues. This chain's CDR3 is CASSPQTGGMNTEAFF. In DNA, the CDR3 is TGTGCCAGCAGCCCCCAGACAGGGGGAATGAACACTGAAGCTTTCTTT.

The chain carries TRBV28 and TRBJ1-5, with TRBD1 identical over 7 bases. The CDR3 is 13 residues long. Germline trimming cut 4 bases from V and 4 bases from J; bases unmatched to any gene: 1. Germline CDR1 reads MDHEN; CDR2 reads SYDVKM. CDR3 in DNA: TGTGCCAGCAGTTACAGGGGAAATCAGCCCCAGCATTTT. This gives the protein CASSYRGNQPQHF.

A word on this clone: Different DNA sequences within this sample yield the same CDR3. The chain combines TRBV5-1 with TRBJ2-5; possibly TRBD2 for D (6 bases). The CDR3 runs to 15 residues. The V end lost 3 bases, the J end lost 5 bases, and 17 bases lay between the germline ends. CDR1 is SGHRS, CDR2 YFSETQ, per germline. The CDR3 DNA reads as TGCGCCAGCAGCTGGGGCCAGGGAGGAGCGGAGACCCAGTACTTC. It codes for CASSWGQGGAETQYF.

The CDR3 here is CASRRQTGGETQYF. CDR3 coding DNA: TGTGCCAGCAGACGTCAAACAGGGGGAGAGACCCAGTACTTC. The genes are TRBV6-6 and TRBJ2-5, with TRBD1 matching 8 bases. The CDR3 consists of 14 residues. CDR1 is MNHNY, CDR2 SVGAGI, per germline (reference sequence). J was trimmed by 4 bases and V by 6 bases; bases with no gene match: 7.

V gene TRBV18 combines with J gene TRBJ1-3; perhaps TRBD1 as D (5 bases). The CDR3 has 16 residues. V was cut by 3 bases and J by 7 bases, with 19 bases left in between. Germline assignment: CDR1 KGHSH and CDR2 LQKENI. DNA of the CDR3: TGTGCCAGCTCACCTCGCGACAGCTTTACGGATAACACCATATATTTT. It is translated as CASSPRDSFTDNTIYF.

The rearrangement links TRBV12-3 or TRBV12-4 to TRBJ2-2; the D is unclear. V lost 5 bases to trimming and J lost 6 bases, with 10 bases between them. The CDR3 length is 13 residues. Here the CDR3 DNA reads TGTGCCAGCAGTCGACATTTCGCCGGGGAGCTGTTTTTT. This gives the protein CASSRHFAGELFF.

The V call is TRBV11-3, the J call TRBJ1-2; D is perhaps TRBD1 (6 bases). CDR3 length equals 14 residues. CDR1 and CDR2 (germline): SGHNT, YENEEA. V dropped 5 bases and J dropped 7 bases, with 17 bases sitting between them. The CDR3 loop is CASSQRQDVPGYTF. CDR3 coding DNA: TGTGCCAGCAGCCAGAGACAGGATGTCCCTGGCTACACCTTC.

V gene TRBV7-3 combines with J gene TRBJ2-2; 12 bases are a match to TRBD1. This CDR3 has 16 amino acids. The trim removed 5 bases at V and 6 bases at J, leaving 7 bases unmatched. Germline CDR1 and CDR2: SGHTA and FQGTGA. The chain's CDR3 is CASSLWDRGLSGELFF. The CDR3 DNA reads as TGTGCCAGCAGCCTTTGGGACAGGGGGCTATCCGGGGAGCTGTTTTTT.

The rearrangement uses TRBV30 and TRBJ1-1, with a possible D match to TRBD1 (5 bases). CDR3 length: 13 amino acids. Germline CDR1 reads GTSNPN; CDR2 reads SVGIG (reference sequence). Trimming took 3 bases from V and 5 from J, leaving 13 bases between them. As DNA, the CDR3 is TGTGCCTGGAGGGGGGGAGGATTGACTGAAGCTTTCTTT. Translation: CAWRGGGLTEAFF.

This clone was seen a single time. The chain uses TRBV7-9 and TRBJ1-2; D is perhaps TRBD1 (6 bases). Trimming removed 10 bases from V and 2 bases from J, with 11 bases in between. The CDR3 is made up of 12 amino acids. Germline loops: CDR1 SEHNR, CDR2 FQNEAQ (reference sequence). The CDR3 here is CAMDSLNYGYTF. The CDR3 region has the DNA TGTGCCATGGACAGCTTGAACTATGGCTACACCTTC.

This rearrangement joins TRBV7-3 to TRBJ2-2; 8 nucleotides match TRBD2. The CDR3 is made up of 15 amino acids. V was clipped by 6 bases and J by 5 bases; unmatched bases: 8. In germline, CDR1 is SGHTA, CDR2 FQGTGA. The CDR3 region has the DNA TGTGCCAGCAGGGAGACTAGCGTGGGAACCGGGGAGCTGTTTTTT. This gives the protein CASRETSVGTGELFF.

There are a few counts of this clone. V gene TRBV19 combines with J gene TRBJ1-1, with D possibly being TRBD1 (6 bases). There are 14 residues in the CDR3. Germline assignment: CDR1 LNHDA and CDR2 SQIVND (reference sequence). Between the trimmed V and J ends, which lost 5 bases and 0 bases, there was a span of 10 bases. The CDR3 sequence is CASSARGMNTEAFF. The CDR3 bases are TGTGCCAGTAGTGCCAGGGGAATGAACACTGAAGCTTTCTTT.